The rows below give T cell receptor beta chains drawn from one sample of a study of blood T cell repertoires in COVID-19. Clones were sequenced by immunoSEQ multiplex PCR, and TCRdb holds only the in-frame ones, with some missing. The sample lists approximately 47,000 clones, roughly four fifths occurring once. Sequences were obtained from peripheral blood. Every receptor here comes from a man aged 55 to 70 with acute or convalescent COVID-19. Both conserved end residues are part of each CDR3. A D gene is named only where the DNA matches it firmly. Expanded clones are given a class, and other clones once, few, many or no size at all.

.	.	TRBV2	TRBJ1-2	TGTGCCAGCCTATTGTCTCTTGGGTCAACCGGGACATCTTATGGCTACACCTTC	CASLLSLGSTGTSYGYTF
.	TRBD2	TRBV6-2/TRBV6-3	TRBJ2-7	TGTGCCAGCAGTTTCGGGGGGATCGACGAGCAGTACTTC	CASSFGGIDEQYF
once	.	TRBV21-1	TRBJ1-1	TGTGCCAGCAGCAAACCTTGGGCCGAAGGACAGGGGGCTTGGGCTTTCTTT	CASSKPWAEGQGAWAFF
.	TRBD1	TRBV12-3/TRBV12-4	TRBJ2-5	TGTGCCAGCAGTTACCGACAGGGCCAGACCCAGTACTTC	CASSYRQGQTQYF
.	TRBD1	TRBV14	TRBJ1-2	TGTGCCAGCAGCCAAGAGGCAGGGGGTAACTATGGCTACACCTTC	CASSQEAGGNYGYTF
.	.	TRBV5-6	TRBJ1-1	TGTGCCAGCAGCTTGGGCGTGCGGGGTACTGAAGCTTTCTTT	CASSLGVRGTEAFF
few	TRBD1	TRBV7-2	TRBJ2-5	TGTGCCAGCAGCTCCCCGGACAGGCTCATGGGGACCCAGTACTTC	CASSSPDRLMGTQYF
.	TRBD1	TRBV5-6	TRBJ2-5	TGTGCCAGCAGCTTTACCGGGACAGGGCAAGAGACCCAGTACTTC	CASSFTGTGQETQYF
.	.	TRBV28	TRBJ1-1	TGTGCCAGCAGTTTCTCGCGGGGGGGGACTGAAGCTTTCTTT	CASSFSRGGTEAFF
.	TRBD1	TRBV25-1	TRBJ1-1	TGTGCCAGCACCGATAACAGGGGAGCTTTCTTT	CASTDNRGAFF
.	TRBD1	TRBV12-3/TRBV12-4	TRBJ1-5	TGTGCCAGCAGTCGACAGGGGAATCAGCCCCAGCATTTT	CASSRQGNQPQHF
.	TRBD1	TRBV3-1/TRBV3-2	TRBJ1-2	TGTGCCAGCAGCCAAGATTGGACAGGGGGCGACTATGGCTACACCTTC	CASSQDWTGGDYGYTF
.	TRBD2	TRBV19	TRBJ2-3	TGTGCCACGGGAGGGGAGTTGACAGATACGCAGTATTTT	CATGGELTDTQYF
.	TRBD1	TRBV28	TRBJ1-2	TGTGCCAGCAGTTTATTGAGACAGGGGGTTGGCTACACCTTC	CASSLLRQGVGYTF
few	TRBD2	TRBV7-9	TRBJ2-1	TGTGCCAGCAGCTTAGTTCTAGCGGGGGGGCCGATCTTC	CASSLVLAGGPIF
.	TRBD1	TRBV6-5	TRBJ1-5	TGTGCCAGCAGTCGACAGGGTTCGGGCAATCAGCCCCAGCATTTT	CASSRQGSGNQPQHF
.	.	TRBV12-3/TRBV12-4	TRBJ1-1	TGTGCCAGCAGTTTACGCGCCACTGAAGCTTTCTTT	CASSLRATEAFF
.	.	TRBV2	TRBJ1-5	TGTGCCAGCAGTATATGGGGAGCTAATCAGCCCCAGCATTTT	CASSIWGANQPQHF
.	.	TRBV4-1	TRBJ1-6	TGCGCCAGCAGCCAAGCCCAACTACAGGGCTCCTATAATTCACCCCTCCACTTT	CASSQAQLQGSYNSPLHF
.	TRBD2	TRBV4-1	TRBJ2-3	TGCGCCAGCAGCCAAGATGCGGGAGCTAGCACAGATACGCAGTATTTT	CASSQDAGASTDTQYF
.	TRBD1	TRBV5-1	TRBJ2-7	TGCGCCAGCAGACGACAGGGGCCGAAGACCTACGAGCAGTACTTC	CASRRQGPKTYEQYF
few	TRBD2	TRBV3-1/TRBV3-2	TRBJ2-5	TGTGCCAGCAGCCAATGGTTCAGCGGGGGGGCGGGAGAGACCCAGTACTTC	CASSQWFSGGAGETQYF
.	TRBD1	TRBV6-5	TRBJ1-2	TGTGCCAGCAGCCCCGGGACAGCCAACTATGGCTACACCTTC	CASSPGTANYGYTF
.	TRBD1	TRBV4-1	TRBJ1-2	TGCGCCAGCAGCCAAGAACCGACAGGGATCTATGGCTACACCTTC	CASSQEPTGIYGYTF
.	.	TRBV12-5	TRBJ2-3	TGTGCTAGTGGTTTAGTCGGTCAAACGAACCAGTATTTT	CASGLVGQTNQYF
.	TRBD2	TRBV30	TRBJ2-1	TGTGCCTGGACACTAGCGGGGGCAAACAATGAGCAGTTCTTC	CAWTLAGANNEQFF
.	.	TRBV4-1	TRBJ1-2	TGCGCCAGCAGCCACATTGGACAGAGGGATGGCTACACCTTC	CASSHIGQRDGYTF
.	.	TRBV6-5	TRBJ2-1	TGTGCCAGCAGGCAGGGATACTACTCCTACAATGAGCAGTTCTTC	CASRQGYYSYNEQFF
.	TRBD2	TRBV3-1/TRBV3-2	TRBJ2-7	TGTGCCAGCAGCCAAGAAGGCCTAGCGGGAGACTACGAGCAGTACTTC	CASSQEGLAGDYEQYF
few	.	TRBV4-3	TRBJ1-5	TGCGCCAGCAGCCAAGATATGGCGGGTGAAGGGTTTCAGCCCCAGCATTTT	CASSQDMAGEGFQPQHF
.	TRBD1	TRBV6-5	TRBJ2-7	TGTGCCAGCAGTTTTCGGGACAGACCTTACGAGCAGTACTTC	CASSFRDRPYEQYF
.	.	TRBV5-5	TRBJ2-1	TGTGCCAGCAGCTTGGTCGGAAGGGTAGGGGATGAGCAGTTCTTC	CASSLVGRVGDEQFF
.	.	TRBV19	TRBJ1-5	TGTGCCAGTAGTCCGCGACAGGACCCAACCTTGGAGCCCCAGCATTTT	CASSPRQDPTLEPQHF
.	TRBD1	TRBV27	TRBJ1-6	TGTGCCAGCAAATTAGGGGGCGCTTTGAATTCACCCCTCCACTTT	CASKLGGALNSPLHF
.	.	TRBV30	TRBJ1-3	TGTGCCTCCCCCGCCACAGGGCATGGAAACACCATATATTTT	CASPATGHGNTIYF
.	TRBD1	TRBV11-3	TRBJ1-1	TGTGCCAGCAGCTCTAAAGGACAGGGCTCTGAAGCTTTCTTT	CASSSKGQGSEAFF
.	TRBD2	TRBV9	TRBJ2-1	TGTGCCAGCAGCGCAACTAGCGGGAGGTTCAATGAGCAGTTCTTC	CASSATSGRFNEQFF
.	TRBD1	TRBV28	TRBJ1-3	TGTGCCAGCAGTTTTCAGGAGGGGGCGGCCTCCATATATTTT	CASSFQEGAASIYF
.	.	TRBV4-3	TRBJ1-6	TGCGCCAGCAGCCAAGACGGAGTGCCCCAATCACCCCTCCACTTT	CASSQDGVPQSPLHF
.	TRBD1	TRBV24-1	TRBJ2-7	TGTGCCACCAGTGATCCAAACAGGGGGGCCTACGAGCAGTACTTC	CATSDPNRGAYEQYF
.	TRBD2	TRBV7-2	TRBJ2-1	TGTGCCAGCAGCGACAAAGCGGGGGTTTACAATGAGCAGTTCTTC	CASSDKAGVYNEQFF
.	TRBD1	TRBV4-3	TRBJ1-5	TGCGCCAGCAGCCAAAACAGGGGGCAGAGGAGTCAGCCCCAGCATTTT	CASSQNRGQRSQPQHF
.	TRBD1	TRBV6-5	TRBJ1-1	TGTGCCAGCAGGGGGACAGGGGACGCTGAAGCTTTCTTT	CASRGTGDAEAFF
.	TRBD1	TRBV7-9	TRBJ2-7	TGTGCCAGCAGCTCCGACAGGGGGCTGTCGTACGAGCAGTACTTC	CASSSDRGLSYEQYF
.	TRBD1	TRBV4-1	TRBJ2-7	TGCGCCAGCAGCCGACCGGGACAGGGAAGCTCCTACGAGCAGTACTTC	CASSRPGQGSSYEQYF
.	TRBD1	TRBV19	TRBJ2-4	TGTGCCAGTAGTATTGGGGGACAGGGGGCCGAAAACATTCAGTACTTC	CASSIGGQGAENIQYF
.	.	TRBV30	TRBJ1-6	TGTGCCTGGACCCAGGGCAGGACCAACTCACCCCTCCACTTT	CAWTQGRTNSPLHF
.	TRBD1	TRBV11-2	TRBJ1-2	TGTGCCAGCAGCTTAGCTACGGGACAGGGGGCGAGAGGCTACACCTTC	CASSLATGQGARGYTF